This T cell receptor beta chain was retrieved from a study of Graves' ophthalmopathy and Graves' hyperthyroidism. No progression to ophthalmopathy over 18 months defined stable hyperthyroidism. Orbital computed tomography, together with clinical symptoms, serum thyroxine, TRAb and thyroid ultrasound, was used for diagnosis. This clonotype was observed a single time. Amplification of TCR beta CDR3 regions used RNA transcripts. First-round RT-PCR relied on HTBI primers, and a second-round multiplex PCR came next. TCRdb passed the multiplex PCR reads through MiXCR, listing each CDR3 protein once. This table has 350,000 to 400,000 distinct CDR3 sequences, about 16% appearing once. The receptor's source is a woman aged 18-30 years with stable Graves' hyperthyroidism. The sample was peripheral blood.

The CDR3 region has the DNA TGCAGTGCTGCCAGCGGGGTGACTTACTTC. It translates to CSAASGVTYF. The rearrangement joins TRBV20-1 to TRBJ2-5; TRBD2 matches 7 bases. V was clipped by 5 bases and J by 14 bases; unmatched bases: 8. CDR3 length: 10 residues. Germline V CDR1 and CDR2: DFQATT, SNEGSKA (reference sequence).